This T cell receptor beta chain was documented in a study of blood T cells in healthy people across ages. From germline, CDR1 is LNHNV and CDR2 YYDKDF (reference sequence). J lost 9 bases, V lost 0 bases, and 11 bases had no gene match. The CDR3 runs to 17 residues. For this clonotype: Its specificity is unknown.

Study findings and constraints: Without sorted subsets, naive and antigen-experienced compartments could not be conclusively compared.

A second roughly 7 to 12 cycle PCR used barcoded and J-beta primers. MiXCR, run by TCRdb on the 5' RACE reads, gives a single entry per CDR3 protein. The profile shows 600,000 or so distinct CDR3 sequences, less than 35% of them singletons. V gene TRBV15 combines with J gene TRBJ1-6; 7 bases fit TRBD1. The source of this sequence is a woman aged 80 or over in good health. The sequencing input was blood. This CDR3 is CATSREQGIGIGSPLHF. DNA of the CDR3: TGTGCCACCAGCAGAGAACAGGGGATTGGTATTGGTTCACCCCTCCACTTT.